Described below is a single T cell receptor (beta chain) sequence and its context. TCR alpha and TCR beta cDNA libraries carrying sample barcodes and UMIs came from 5'RACE with constant-segment primers. TCRdb re-analysed the 5' RACE reads in MiXCR, keeping a single row per CDR3 protein. The sample records 90,000 to 120,000 distinct CDR3 sequences, 11% being singletons. This sample was taken from a study of T-cell memory formation after mild COVID-19. About the study: Largely, the TCR clusters proved donor specific.

The germline CDR1 and CDR2 sequences are SGHRS and YFSETQ. The CDR3 length is 15 residues. The V end was cut by 0 bases, the J end by 5 bases, with 14 bases between. The chain has TRBV5-1 and TRBJ1-2; weak D call: TRBD1 (6 bases). This TCR was sampled from a man between 18 and 35 years old who had mild COVID-19 (a few samples of this study predate the infection). Cell type and time point are not known. Specimen: PBMCs or a T cell subset sorted from them (not recorded which). CDR3 amino acids: CASSLGWDNGYGYTF. CDR3 bases: TGCGCCAGCAGCTTGGGTTGGGACAACGGGTATGGCTACACCTTC. The whole variable domain, filled in from reference TRBV5-1 and TRBJ1-2, reads KAGVTQTPRYLIKTRGQQVTLSCSPISGHRSVSWYQQTPGQGLQFLFEYFSETQRNKGNFPGRFSGRQFSNSRSEMNVSTLELGDSALYLCASSLGWDNGYGYTFGSGTRLTVV.